The 5 T cell receptor beta chains reported below all come from one sample, sequenced in a study of OX40 agonist ivuxolimab in advanced cancers. This table comes from immunoSEQ multiplex PCR, and its TCRdb copy is limited to in-frame clones, with some not included. The sample records 30,000 to 35,000 clones, around 86% being singletons. Here the sequenced sample was CD4+ or CD8+ T cells sorted from blood, taken in a trial of the OX40 agonist ivuxolimab. The receptors originated from an adult with an advanced solid tumor such as melanoma, head and neck, liver or kidney cancer.

This chain uses TRBV19 with TRBJ2-1; no reliable D call. Trimming removed 3 bases from V and 7 bases from J, with 7 bases in between. Germline V gene lookup returns CDR1 LNHDA and CDR2 SQIVND (reference sequence). The CDR3 has 12 amino acids. The CDR3 DNA is TGTGCCAGTAGTATTGTGAAGAATGAGCAGTTCTTC. Its translation is CASSIVKNEQFF.

This chain uses TRBV5-1 with TRBJ1-6; perhaps TRBD1 as D (5 bases). Trimming pared 6 bases from V and 10 bases from J, leaving 14 bases between. The CDR3 length is 13 residues. Germline loops: CDR1 SGHRS, CDR2 YFSETQ. As DNA, the CDR3 is TGCGCCAGCACCGCGGAGAGGGGCTCACCCCTCCACTTT. As protein: CASTAERGSPLHF.

V is TRBV14 and J is TRBJ2-7; D uncertain. CDR1 is SGHDN and CDR2 is FVKESK in the germline V gene. The CDR3 extends over 13 amino acids. Trimming removed 0 bases at V and 7 bases at J, with 10 bases between. The CDR3 reads CASSQDYKAEQYF. The CDR3 nucleotides read TGTGCCAGCAGCCAAGATTACAAGGCGGAGCAGTACTTC.

The chain joins TRBV10-3 to TRBJ2-7, with TRBD2 identical over 10 bases. The germline V gene encodes CDR1 ENHRY and CDR2 SYGVKD. The CDR3 runs to 22 residues. After removal of 6 bases from V and 0 bases from J, the junction contained 26 bases not matched to a gene. CDR3 sequence: CAIRKRGSPDLAGVMSSYEQYF. The CDR3 nucleotides are TGTGCCATCAGGAAAAGGGGTTCCCCGGACCTAGCGGGAGTGATGAGCTCCTACGAGCAGTACTTC.

The chain employs TRBV19 and TRBJ2-7; the D gene is possibly TRBD2 (6 bases). The V gene lost 0 bases and the J gene lost 0 bases, with 9 bases spanning the gap. This CDR3 region has 15 residues. The V gene's germline CDR1 is LNHDA and CDR2 SQIVND (reference sequence). The CDR3: CASSIEHGSSYEQYF. The CDR3 region has the DNA TGTGCCAGTAGTATAGAACACGGGAGCTCCTACGAGCAGTACTTC.